Below, 8 T cell receptor beta chains from the same sample are listed, as sequenced in a study of cytotoxic CD8 clonotypes in ibrutinib-treated CLL. The table came from immunoSEQ multiplex PCR; TCRdb's copy has only in-frame clones and leaves some out. The sample lists some 310,000 clones, around four fifths occurring once. Here the sequenced sample was PBMCs, taken before ibrutinib treatment. These receptors all stem from a human donor with chronic lymphocytic leukemia.

CDR3 residues: CASSATFLSGANVLTF. The CDR3 bases are TGTGCCAGCAGTGCCACATTCCTCTCTGGGGCCAACGTCCTGACTTTC. The chain combines TRBV6-1 with TRBJ2-6, with D hard to call. V lost 4 bases to trimming and J lost 0 bases, with 10 bases between them. CDR3 size: 16 residues. Germline V gene data show CDR1 as MNHNS and CDR2 as SASEGT.

The chain recombines TRBV6-1 with TRBJ2-1; D remains ambiguous. V gave up 2 bases and J gave up 9 bases, with 11 bases separating them. Germline CDR1 is MNHNS and CDR2 is SASEGT. The CDR3 is made up of 13 amino acids. The CDR3 DNA follows: TGTGCCAGCAGTGAAAGAGGTTCGGGTGAGCAGTTCTTC. Amino acid sequence: CASSERGSGEQFF.

This clone was observed a handful of times. This chain joins TRBV2 and TRBJ1-2; D is perhaps TRBD1 (6 bases). The germline gives CDR1 SNHLY, CDR2 FYNNEI. The CDR3 spans 12 residues. V lost 8 bases and J 10 bases, leaving 17 bases between the germline ends. The CDR3 sequence: CASLDRMFVYTF. CDR3 coding DNA: TGTGCCAGCCTCGACAGGATGTTCGTCTACACCTTC.

Written as DNA, the CDR3 is TGTGCCAGTAGGAAGTCGGCTAGCTCTGGAAACACCATATATTTT. Its protein is CASRKSASSGNTIYF. The J gene is TRBJ1-3, the V gene TRBV19, with D uncertain. The ends were cut back, 6 bases at V and 0 bases at J, with 12 bases in the middle. This CDR3 has 15 residues. Germline V gives CDR1 LNHDA, CDR2 SQIVND (reference sequence).

The chain couples TRBV10-3 to TRBJ2-7, with a weak D call TRBD2 (7 bases). Trimming pared 8 bases from V and 6 bases from J, leaving 11 bases between. This CDR3 is 11 amino acids long. CDR1 is ENHRY, CDR2 SYGVKD, per germline. The CDR3 DNA reads TGTGCCATCGGGGGGGCTGGCGAGCAGTACTTC. Translating gives CAIGGAGEQYF.

Only one count was recorded for this clone. The chain links TRBV7-2 to TRBJ2-7; D is unresolved. The CDR3 length is 13 residues. V was pared by 5 bases and J by 3 bases, with 11 bases between. CDR1 is SGHTA and CDR2 is FQGNSA in the germline V gene. The CDR3 protein is CASSHVDHYEQYF. The CDR3 region has the DNA TGTGCCAGCAGCCATGTTGACCACTACGAGCAGTACTTC. Combining the CDR3 with reference TRBV7-2 and TRBJ2-7 gives the whole variable domain GAGVSQSPSNKVTEKGKDVELRCDPISGHTALYWYRQSLGQGLEFLIYFQGNSAPDKSGLPSDRFSAERTGGSVSTLTIQRTQQEDSAVYLCASSHVDHYEQYFGPGTRLTVT.

The CDR3 spells CAWRPVGTAETQYF. CDR3 DNA sequence: TGTGCCTGGAGGCCGGTTGGTACCGCAGAGACCCAGTACTTC. The chain uses TRBV30 and TRBJ2-5; D gene unclear. The CDR3 extends over 14 amino acids. In germline, CDR1 is GTSNPN, CDR2 SVGIG (reference sequence). The germline V and J ends were trimmed by 3 bases and 4 bases, with 15 bases remaining between them.

The chain employs TRBV5-6 and TRBJ1-5; D remains unclear. CDR1 and CDR2 from the germline V gene are SGHDT and YYEEEE. CDR3 length equals 13 residues. The V gene lost 1 base and the J gene lost 10 bases, with 12 bases spanning the gap. For the CDR3, the DNA is TGTGCCAGCAGCTTGTTCGTCGAAAGCCCCCAGCATTTT. As protein: CASSLFVESPQHF.